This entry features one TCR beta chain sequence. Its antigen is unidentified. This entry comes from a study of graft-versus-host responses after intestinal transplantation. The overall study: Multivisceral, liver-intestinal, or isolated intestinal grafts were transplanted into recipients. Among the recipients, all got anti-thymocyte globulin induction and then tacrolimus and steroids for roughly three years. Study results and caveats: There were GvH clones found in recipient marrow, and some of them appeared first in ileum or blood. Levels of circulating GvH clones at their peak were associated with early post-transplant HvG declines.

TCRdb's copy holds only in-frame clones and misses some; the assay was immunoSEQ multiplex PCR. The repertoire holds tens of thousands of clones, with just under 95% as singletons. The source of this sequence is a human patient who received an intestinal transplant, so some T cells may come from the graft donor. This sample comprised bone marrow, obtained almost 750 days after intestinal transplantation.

Written as DNA, the CDR3 is TGCGCCAGCAGTTACAGTTCCAAGAGCACAGATACGCAGTATTTT. As protein: CASSYSSKSTDTQYF. The V and J genes are TRBV10-2 and TRBJ2-3, with D uncertain. The CDR3 is 15 residues long. The V gene's germline CDR1 is WSHSY and CDR2 SAAADI. Trimming removed 5 bases from V and 0 bases from J, with 12 bases in between.